This T cell receptor (beta chain) comes out of a study of shared clonotypes between healthy human individuals. Turning to the study itself: The study used three CD4 naive, three CD4 memory, two CD8 naive and one CD8 memory plate per donor.

The CDR3 runs to 15 residues. J was trimmed by 1 base and V by 3 bases; bases with no gene match: 4. Germline CDR1 is MDHEN and CDR2 is SYDVKM. A word on this clone: The antigen is unknown.

Across several immunoSEQ plates, the genomic DNA of each subset was split evenly. Here immunoSEQ multiplex PCR was the method, and the copy in TCRdb shows in-frame clones only, minus some. Here the sample spans over 1.5 million clones, approximately 98% being singletons. Partitioning of CD4+ cells yielded a CD45RA+ naive subset and a CD45RA-negative memory subset. Whole-study findings and limits: The study found about 5% of naive CD4 clonotypes shared across a handful of donors.

The sample was naive CD4+ T cells sorted from blood. The sample's subset: CD45RA+ positively selected. This rearrangement joins TRBV28 to TRBJ1-2; 8 positions agree with TRBD1. The source is a man between 25 and 39 years old in good health. The CDR3 DNA sequence: TGTGCCAGCAGTTTCCCAGGGGGCTTTAACTATGGCTACACCTTC. This gives the protein CASSFPGGFNYGYTF.